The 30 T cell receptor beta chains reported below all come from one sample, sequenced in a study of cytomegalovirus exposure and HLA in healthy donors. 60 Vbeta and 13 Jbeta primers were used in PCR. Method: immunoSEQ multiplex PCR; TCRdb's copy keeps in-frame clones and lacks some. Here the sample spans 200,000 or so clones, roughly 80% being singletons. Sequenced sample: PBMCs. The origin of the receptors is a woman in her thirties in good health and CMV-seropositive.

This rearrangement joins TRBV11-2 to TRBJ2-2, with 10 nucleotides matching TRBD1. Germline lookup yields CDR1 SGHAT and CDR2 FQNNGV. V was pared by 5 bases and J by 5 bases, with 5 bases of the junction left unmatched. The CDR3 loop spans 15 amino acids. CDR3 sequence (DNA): TGTGCCAGCAGCCCTGGACAGGGGGGGACCGGGGAGCTGTTTTTT. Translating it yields CASSPGQGGTGELFF.

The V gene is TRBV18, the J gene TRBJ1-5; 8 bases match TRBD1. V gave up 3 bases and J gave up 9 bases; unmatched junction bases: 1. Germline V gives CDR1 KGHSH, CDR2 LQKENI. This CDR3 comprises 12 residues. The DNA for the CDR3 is TGTGCCAGCTCACCGGGGACAGGGCCCCAGCATTTT. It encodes CASSPGTGPQHF. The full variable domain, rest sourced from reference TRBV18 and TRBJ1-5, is NAGVMQNPRHLVRRRGQEARLRCSPMKGHSHVYWYRQLPEEGLKFMVYLQKENIIDESGMPKERFSAEFPKEGPSILRIQQVVRGDSAAYFCASSPGTGPQHFGDGTRLSIL.

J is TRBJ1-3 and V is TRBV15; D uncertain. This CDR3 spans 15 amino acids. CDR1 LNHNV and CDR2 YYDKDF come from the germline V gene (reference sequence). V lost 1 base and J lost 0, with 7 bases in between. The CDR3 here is CATSRVVSSGNTIYF. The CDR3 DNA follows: TGTGCCACCAGCAGAGTGGTGAGCTCTGGAAACACCATATATTTT.

CDR3 in amino acids: CASSFGDSSYEQYF. DNA for the CDR3: TGCGCCAGCAGCTTTGGCGACAGTTCCTACGAGCAGTACTTC. The V gene is TRBV5-1, the J gene TRBJ2-7; D perhaps matches TRBD1 (5 bases). V shed 2 bases and J shed 1 base, with 10 bases lying between them. Germline loops: CDR1 SGHRS, CDR2 YFSETQ. CDR3 length: 14 residues.

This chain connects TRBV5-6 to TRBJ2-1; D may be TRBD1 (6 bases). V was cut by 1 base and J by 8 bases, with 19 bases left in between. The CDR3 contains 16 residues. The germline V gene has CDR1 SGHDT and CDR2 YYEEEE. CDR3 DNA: TGTGCCAGCAGCTTGAGGTGGGATGGGGGCCTTTATGAGCAGTTCTTC. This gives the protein CASSLRWDGGLYEQFF. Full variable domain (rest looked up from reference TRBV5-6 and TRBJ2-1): DAGVTQSPTHLIKTRGQQVTLRCSPKSGHDTVSWYQQALGQGPQFIFQYYEEEERQRGNFPDRFSGHQFPNYSSELNVNALLLGDSALYLCASSLRWDGGLYEQFFGPGTRLTVL.

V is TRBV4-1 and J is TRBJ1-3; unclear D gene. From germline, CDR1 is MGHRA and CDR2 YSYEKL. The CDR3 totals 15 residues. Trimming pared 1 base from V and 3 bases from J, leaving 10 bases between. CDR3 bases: TGCGCCAGCAGCCAAGCCGGCCGGGGTGGAAACACCATATATTTT. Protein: CASSQAGRGGNTIYF.

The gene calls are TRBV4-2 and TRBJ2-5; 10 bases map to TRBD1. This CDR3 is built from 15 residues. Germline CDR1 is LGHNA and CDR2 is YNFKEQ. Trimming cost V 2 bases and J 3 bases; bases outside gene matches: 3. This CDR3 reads CASSQPGTGEETQYF. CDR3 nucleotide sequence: TGTGCCAGCAGCCAACCCGGGACAGGGGAAGAGACCCAGTACTTC.

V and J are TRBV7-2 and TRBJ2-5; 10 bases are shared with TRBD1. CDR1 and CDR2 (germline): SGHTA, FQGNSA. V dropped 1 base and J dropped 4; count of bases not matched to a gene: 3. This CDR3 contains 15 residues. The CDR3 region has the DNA TGTGCCAGCAGCTTAGTTAGGGACAGGGGAGAGACCCAGTACTTC. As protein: CASSLVRDRGETQYF.

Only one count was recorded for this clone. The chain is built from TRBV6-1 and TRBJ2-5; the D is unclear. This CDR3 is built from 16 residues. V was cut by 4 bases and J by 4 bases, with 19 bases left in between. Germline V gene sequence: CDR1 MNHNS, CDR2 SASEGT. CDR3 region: CASSGFPASIPETQYF. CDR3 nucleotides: TGTGCCAGCAGTGGGTTTCCAGCTAGTATTCCAGAGACCCAGTACTTC.

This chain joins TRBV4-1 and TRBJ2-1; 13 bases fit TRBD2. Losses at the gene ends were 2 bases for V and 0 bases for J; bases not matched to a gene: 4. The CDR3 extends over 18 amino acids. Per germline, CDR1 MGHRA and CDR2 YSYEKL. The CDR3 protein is CASSQPTSGRSSYNEQFF. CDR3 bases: TGCGCCAGCAGCCAACCGACTAGCGGGAGGAGCTCCTACAATGAGCAGTTCTTC.

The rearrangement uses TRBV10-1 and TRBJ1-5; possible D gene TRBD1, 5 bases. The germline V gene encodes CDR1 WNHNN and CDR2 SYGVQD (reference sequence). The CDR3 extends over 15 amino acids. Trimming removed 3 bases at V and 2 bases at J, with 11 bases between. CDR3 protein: CASSDGGTGNQPQHF. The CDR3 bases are TGCGCCAGCAGTGACGGGGGAACTGGCAATCAGCCCCAGCATTTT.

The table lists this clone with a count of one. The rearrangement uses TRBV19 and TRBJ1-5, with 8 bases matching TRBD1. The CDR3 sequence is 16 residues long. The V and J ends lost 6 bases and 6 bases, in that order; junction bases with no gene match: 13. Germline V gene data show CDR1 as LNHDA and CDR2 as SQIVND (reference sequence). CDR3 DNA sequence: TGTGCCAGTAGAAATTTGGGGCAGGGGGCAGTTCAGCCCCAGCATTTT. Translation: CASRNLGQGAVQPQHF.

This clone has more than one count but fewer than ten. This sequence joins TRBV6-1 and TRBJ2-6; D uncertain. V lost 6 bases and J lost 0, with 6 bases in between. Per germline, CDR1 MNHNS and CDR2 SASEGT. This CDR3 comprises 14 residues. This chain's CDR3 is CASRRSSGANVLTF. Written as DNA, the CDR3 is TGTGCCAGCAGGCGGAGCTCTGGGGCCAACGTCCTGACTTTC.

This CDR3 is CATSKKTGFNYGYTF. In DNA, the CDR3 is TGTGCCACCAGCAAAAAGACAGGCTTTAACTATGGCTACACCTTC. The rearrangement links TRBV15 to TRBJ1-2, with TRBD1 as a possible D gene (6 bases). Germline V gives CDR1 LNHNV, CDR2 YYDKDF (reference sequence). The ends were cut back, 4 bases at V and 1 base at J, with 13 bases in the middle. This CDR3 has 15 amino acids.

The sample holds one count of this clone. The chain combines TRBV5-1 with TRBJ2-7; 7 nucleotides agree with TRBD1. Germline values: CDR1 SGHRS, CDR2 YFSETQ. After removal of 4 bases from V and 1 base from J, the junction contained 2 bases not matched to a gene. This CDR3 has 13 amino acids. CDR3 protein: CASSKGQSYEQYF. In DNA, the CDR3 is TGCGCCAGCAGCAAGGGACAGTCCTACGAGCAGTACTTC.

In nucleotides, the CDR3 is TGCGCCAGCAGCTTCTCCGGGGGTGCCAATCAGCCCCAGCATTTT. It is translated as CASSFSGGANQPQHF. The chain links TRBV5-1 to TRBJ1-5, with D possibly being TRBD1 (5 bases). V was clipped by 2 bases and J by 3 bases, with 12 bases between them. Germline values: CDR1 SGHRS, CDR2 YFSETQ. The CDR3 contains 15 residues.

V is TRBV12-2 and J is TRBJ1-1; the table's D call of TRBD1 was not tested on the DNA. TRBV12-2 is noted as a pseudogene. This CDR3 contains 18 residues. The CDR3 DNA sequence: TGTGCAAGTCGCTTAACCTCACAGGGGGTTAGGATGAACACTGAAGCTTTCTTT. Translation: CASRLTSQGVRMNTEAFF.

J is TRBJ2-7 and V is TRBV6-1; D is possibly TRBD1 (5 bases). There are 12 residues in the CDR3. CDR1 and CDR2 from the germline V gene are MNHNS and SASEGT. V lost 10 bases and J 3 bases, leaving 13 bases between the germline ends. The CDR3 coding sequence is TGTGCCATCTTGACAGCGAACTACGAGCAGTACTTC. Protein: CAILTANYEQYF.

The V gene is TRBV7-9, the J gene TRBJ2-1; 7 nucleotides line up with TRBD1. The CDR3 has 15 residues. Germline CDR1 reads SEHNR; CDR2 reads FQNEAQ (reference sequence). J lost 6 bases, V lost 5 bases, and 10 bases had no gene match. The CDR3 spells CASSLRQGLSNEQFF. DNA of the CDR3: TGTGCCAGCAGCCTTCGACAGGGTTTAAGCAATGAGCAGTTCTTC. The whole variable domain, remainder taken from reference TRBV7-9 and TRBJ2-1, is DTGVSQNPRHKITKRGQNVTFRCDPISEHNRLYWYRQTLGQGPEFLTYFQNEAQLEKSRLLSDRFSAERPKGSFSTLEIQRTEQGDSAMYLCASSLRQGLSNEQFFGPGTRLTVL.

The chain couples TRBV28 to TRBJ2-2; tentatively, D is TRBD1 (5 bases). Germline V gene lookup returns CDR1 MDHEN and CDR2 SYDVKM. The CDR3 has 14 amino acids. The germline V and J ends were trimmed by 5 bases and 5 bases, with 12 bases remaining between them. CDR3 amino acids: CASSPDTQTGELFF. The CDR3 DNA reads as TGTGCCAGCAGTCCGGACACCCAGACCGGGGAGCTGTTTTTT.

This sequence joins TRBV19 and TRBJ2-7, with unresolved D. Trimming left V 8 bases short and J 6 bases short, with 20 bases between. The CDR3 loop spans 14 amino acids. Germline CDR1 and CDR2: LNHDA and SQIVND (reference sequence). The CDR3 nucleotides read TGTGCCAGTCGTCCGGCCAATAGTCGCGGCGAGCAGTACTTC. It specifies CASRPANSRGEQYF.

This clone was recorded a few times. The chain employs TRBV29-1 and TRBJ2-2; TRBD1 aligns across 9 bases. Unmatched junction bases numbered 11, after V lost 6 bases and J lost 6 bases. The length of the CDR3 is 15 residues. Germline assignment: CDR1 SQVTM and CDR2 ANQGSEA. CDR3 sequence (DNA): TGCAGCGTCGGGGTAGGGACAGGGCTGGCCGGGGAGCTGTTTTTT. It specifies CSVGVGTGLAGELFF.

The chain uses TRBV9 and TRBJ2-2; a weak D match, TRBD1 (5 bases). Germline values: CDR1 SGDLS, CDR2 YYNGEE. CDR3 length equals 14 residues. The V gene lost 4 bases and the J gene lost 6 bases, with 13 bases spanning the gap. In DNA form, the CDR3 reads TGTGCCAGCAGCATCAGGGTAGGGGCCGGGGAGCTGTTTTTT. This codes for CASSIRVGAGELFF.

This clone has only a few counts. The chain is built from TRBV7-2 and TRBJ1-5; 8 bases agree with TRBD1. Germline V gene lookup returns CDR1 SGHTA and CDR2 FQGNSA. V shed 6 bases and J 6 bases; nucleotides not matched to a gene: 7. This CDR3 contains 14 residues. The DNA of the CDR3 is TGTGCCAGCAGTCTCCGACAGGGGCCTCAGCCCCAGCATTTT. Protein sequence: CASSLRQGPQPQHF. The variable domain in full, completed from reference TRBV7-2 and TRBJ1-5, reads GAGVSQSPSNKVTEKGKDVELRCDPISGHTALYWYRQSLGQGLEFLIYFQGNSAPDKSGLPSDRFSAERTGGSVSTLTIQRTQQEDSAVYLCASSLRQGPQPQHFGDGTRLSIL.

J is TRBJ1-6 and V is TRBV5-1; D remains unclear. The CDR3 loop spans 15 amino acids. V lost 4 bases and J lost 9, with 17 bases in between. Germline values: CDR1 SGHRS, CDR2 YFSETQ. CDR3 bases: TGCGCCAGCAGCGCAGGAGGACGTGTATTTTCACCCCTCCACTTT. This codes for CASSAGGRVFSPLHF.

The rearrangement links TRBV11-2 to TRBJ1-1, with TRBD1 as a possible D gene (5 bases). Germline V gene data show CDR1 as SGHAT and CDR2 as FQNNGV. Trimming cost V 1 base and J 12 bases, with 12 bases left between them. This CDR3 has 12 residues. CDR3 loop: CASSLVSQGTFF. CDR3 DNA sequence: TGTGCCAGCAGCTTAGTGAGCCAGGGAACTTTCTTT.

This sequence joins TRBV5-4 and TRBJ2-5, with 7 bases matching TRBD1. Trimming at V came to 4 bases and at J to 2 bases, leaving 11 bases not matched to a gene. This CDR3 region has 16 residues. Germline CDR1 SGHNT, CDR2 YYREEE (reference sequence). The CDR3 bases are TGTGCCAGCAGCCCCACAGGGGAAAGGCCACAAGAGACCCAGTACTTC. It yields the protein CASSPTGERPQETQYF.

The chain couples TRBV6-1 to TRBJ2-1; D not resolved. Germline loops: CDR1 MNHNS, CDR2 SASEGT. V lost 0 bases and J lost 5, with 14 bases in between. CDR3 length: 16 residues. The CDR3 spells CASSEALAFPDNEQFF. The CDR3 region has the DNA TGTGCCAGCAGTGAAGCGCTTGCTTTCCCGGACAATGAGCAGTTCTTC.

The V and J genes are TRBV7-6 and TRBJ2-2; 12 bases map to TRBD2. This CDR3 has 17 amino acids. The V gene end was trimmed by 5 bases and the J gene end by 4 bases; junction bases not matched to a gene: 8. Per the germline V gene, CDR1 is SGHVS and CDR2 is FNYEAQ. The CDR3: CASSVTTSGSVTGELFF. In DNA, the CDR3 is TGTGCCAGCAGCGTCACGACTAGCGGGAGCGTCACCGGGGAGCTGTTTTTT.

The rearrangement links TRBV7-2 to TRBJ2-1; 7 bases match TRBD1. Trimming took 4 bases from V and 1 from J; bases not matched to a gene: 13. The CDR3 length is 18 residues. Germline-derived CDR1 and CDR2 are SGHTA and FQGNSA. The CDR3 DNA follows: TGTGCCAGCAGCTCAAGGGGGCGTGGACAGATTTCCTACAATGAGCAGTTCTTC. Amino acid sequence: CASSSRGRGQISYNEQFF.